These 21 T cell receptor beta chains originate from one sample sequenced in a study of regulatory T cells in long-lasting Graves disease (dated by TCRdb to 2020 to 2023). This specimen's time point label, per the study, means: newly diagnosed GD, antithyroid drugs for less than 3 months. For both TCR sequencing and RNA sequencing, RNA was extracted from PBMCs in TRIzol. The library was generated by multiplex PCR. Sequencing relied on an Illumina HiSeq 4000. CDR3 regions were amplified by Arm-PCR with iRepertoire HTBI primers to construct TCR beta libraries. TCRdb trimmed public reads at Q25 via fastp, called clones via MiXCR and kept in-frame beta chains. Each CDR3 protein gets just one entry, which takes the most common genes and DNA from the rows behind it. This sample has about 220,000 distinct CDR3 sequences in its table, and roughly 19% of those were observed once. In total, the top ten clones hold over 9.5% of the sample.

These data were likewise used in another study, on T cells in Graves' hyperthyroidism and ophthalmopathy.

Sequenced here: peripheral blood mononuclear cells (PBMCs), sampled at new diagnosis, from a patient treated with antithyroid drugs. The receptors here all came from a woman aged 25 to 45 with Graves disease. Donor details come from another sample of the same person, matched by shared clones.

With regard to this clonotype: One junction end does not reproduce the germline sequence, and a read error may be involved. V is TRBV12-3 or TRBV12-4 and J is TRBJ1-1; D gene unclear. This CDR3 has 15 amino acids. CDR3 DNA sequence: TGTGCCAGCAGTTTAGCGGGGTTGGGGAACGCTGAAGCTTTCTTC. The encoded protein is CASSLAGLGNAEAFF.

This clonotype was observed many times. The V call is TRBV30, the J call TRBJ1-6; TRBD1 might be the D (5 bases). CDR1 is GTSNPN, CDR2 SVGIG, per germline (reference sequence). This CDR3 contains 15 residues. Trimming removed 1 base from V and 6 bases from J, with 13 bases in between. CDR3 sequence: CAWSARQGGNSPLHF. The CDR3 DNA reads as TGTGCCTGGAGTGCGCGCCAGGGAGGTAATTCACCCCTCCACTTT.

This clonotype was recorded many times. The V call is TRBV19, the J call TRBJ2-3; 13 bases are a match to TRBD2. J was trimmed by 3 bases and V by 9 bases; bases with no gene match: 3. CDR1 and CDR2 from the germline V gene are LNHDA and SQIVND (reference sequence). The length of the CDR3 is 14 residues. CDR3 residues: CASQTSGGTDTQYF. The CDR3 coding sequence is TGTGCCAGCCAGACTAGCGGGGGGACAGATACGCAGTATTTT.

The V gene is TRBV20-1, the J gene TRBJ2-1; TRBD2 matches at 7 bases. Per the germline V gene, CDR1 is DFQATT and CDR2 is SNEGSKA (reference sequence). This CDR3 is built from 15 residues. The J segment lost 4 bases and the V segment lost 0 bases, leaving 6 bases of the junction unmatched. The CDR3 coding sequence is TGCAGTGCTAGAGATTGGCGGGGGAAATACAATGAGCAGTTCTTC. It yields the protein CSARDWRGKYNEQFF.

The chain carries TRBV7-2 and TRBJ2-7, with D tentatively TRBD1 (6 bases). Germline CDR1 reads SGHTA; CDR2 reads FQGNSA. V shed 4 bases and J shed 0 bases, with 13 bases lying between them. This CDR3 has 15 amino acids. CDR3 amino acids: CASSSRTASSYEQYF. The CDR3 nucleotides read TGTGCCAGCAGCTCTCGGACAGCGAGCTCCTACGAGCAGTACTTC.

The chain uses TRBV6-5 and TRBJ2-3; D gene ambiguous. V shed 2 bases and J shed 2 bases, with 8 bases lying between them. CDR1 and CDR2 from the germline V gene are MNHEY and SVGAGI. The length of the CDR3 is 14 residues. CDR3: CASSYKDLTDTQYF. The CDR3, as DNA: TGTGCCAGCAGTTACAAGGACCTCACAGATACGCAGTATTTT.

CDR3: CASSARLAGGPGYAKETQYF. As DNA, the CDR3 is TGTGCCAGCAGTGCGCGACTAGCGGGAGGGCCGGGTTATGCAAAAGAGACCCAGTACTTC. The chain has TRBV28 and TRBJ2-5; 14 bases are a match to TRBD2. The germline V gene has CDR1 MDHEN and CDR2 SYDVKM. CDR3 length: 20 residues. Trimming at V came to 5 bases and at J to 3 bases, leaving 17 bases not matched to a gene.

This chain links TRBV7-8 with TRBJ2-4; no definite D call. The germline gives CDR1 SGHVS, CDR2 FQNEAQ. V was trimmed by 6 bases and J by 1 base, leaving 31 bases between them. The CDR3 runs 21 residues. The CDR3 protein is CASSHYILREDRPRAKNIQYF. In DNA, the CDR3 is TGTGCCAGCAGTCACTACATTTTGCGTGAGGACCGACCTAGGGCCAAAAACATTCAGTACTTC.

The table lists this clonotype with a few counts. The CDR3 ends on some other residue instead of the conserved phenylalanine or tryptophan, so this is likely a read error. V is TRBV6-2 or TRBV6-3 and J is TRBJ1-2, with 8 bases identical to TRBD1. The germline CDR1 and CDR2 sequences are MNHEY and SVGEGT. The CDR3 spans 19 residues. J gave up 2 bases and V 6 bases, and 20 bases lay outside the gene matches. The CDR3 DNA follows: TGTGCCAGCAGCACCTTCGAGCAACCCGGGACAGGCTTGAACTATGGCTACACCCTC. It translates to CASSTFEQPGTGLNYGYTL.

Ten or more counts support this clonotype. The chain combines TRBV12-3 or TRBV12-4 with TRBJ1-1; 7 positions agree with TRBD1. V lost 6 bases to trimming and J lost 1 base; unmatched junction nucleotides: 5. The CDR3 totals 14 residues. The CDR3 region is CASSDRAGNTEAFF. In DNA, the CDR3 is TGTGCCAGCAGCGACAGGGCGGGGAACACTGAAGCTTTCTTT.

In this sample, this clonotype turned up many times. One end of the junction is discordant with germline, which a read error may explain. The chain uses TRBV12-3 or TRBV12-4 and TRBJ1-4; D is ambiguous. CDR3 length: 13 residues. The DNA for the CDR3 is TGTGCCAGCGGATTGGCTTTAGAGGAAAAACCGTTTTTT. Residues: CASGLALEEKPFF.

This clonotype was detected many times. The rearrangement joins TRBV5-5 to TRBJ2-1; 11 nucleotides line up with TRBD2. Germline V gene lookup returns CDR1 SGHKS and CDR2 YYEKEE (reference sequence). This CDR3 is built from 15 residues. V dropped 6 bases and J dropped 8; count of bases not matched to a gene: 10. CDR3 in amino acids: CASNVLAGEGYEQFF. The CDR3, as DNA: TGTGCCAGCAACGTACTAGCGGGAGAAGGATATGAGCAGTTCTTC. The whole variable domain, filled in from reference TRBV5-5 and TRBJ2-1, reads DAGVTQSPTHLIKTRGQQVTLRCSPISGHKSVSWYQQVLGQGPQFIFQYYEKEERGRGNFPDRFSARQFPNYSSELNVNALLLGDSALYLCASNVLAGEGYEQFFGPGTRLTVL.

This clonotype was detected ten times or more. The V and J genes are TRBV24-1 and TRBJ2-1; the D gene is possibly TRBD1 (5 bases). Germline V gene sequence: CDR1 KGHDR, CDR2 SFDVKD. This CDR3 region has 12 residues. V lost 6 bases and J 9 bases, leaving 11 bases between the germline ends. CDR3: CATSHGAGEQFF. The CDR3 DNA sequence: TGTGCCACCAGTCATGGGGCAGGTGAGCAGTTCTTC.

This clonotype was detected ten times or more. The chain has TRBV20-1 and TRBJ2-3, with no clear D. The germline V gene has CDR1 DFQATT and CDR2 SNEGSKA (reference sequence). Trimming stripped 0 bases from V and 7 bases from J, with 14 bases between. This CDR3 has 14 residues. CDR3 loop: CSARDIGRRNTQYF. The CDR3 bases are TGCAGTGCTAGAGATATTGGTCGGCGAAATACGCAGTATTTT.

This clonotype was detected ten times or more. V is TRBV7-8 and J is TRBJ1-6; no clear D. Per germline, CDR1 SGHVS and CDR2 FQNEAQ. This CDR3 region has 14 residues. Deletions cut 8 bases from V and 0 bases from J, with 8 bases between. CDR3 in DNA: TGTGCCAGCCTGGGGAGCTCCTATAATTCACCCCTCCACTTT. It codes for CASLGSSYNSPLHF. The full variable domain, with the rest looked up from reference TRBV7-8 and TRBJ1-6, is GAGVSQSPRYKVAKRGQDVALRCDPISGHVSLFWYQQALGQGPEFLTYFQNEAQLDKSGLPSDRFFAERPEGSVSTLKIQRTQQEDSAVYLCASLGSSYNSPLHFGNGTRLTVT.

With regard to this clonotype: This likely stems from a read error, as it lies one base from a far larger clone. The chain is built from TRBV5-5 and TRBJ2-7; D uncertain. The CDR3 loop spans 12 amino acids. Germline values: CDR1 SGHKS, CDR2 YYEKEE (reference sequence). The DNA for the CDR3 is TGTGCCAGCAGCTCTAGACTCTACGAGCAGCACTTC. Translating gives CASSSRLYEQHF.

The J gene is TRBJ1-1, the V gene TRBV28, with TRBD1 matching 10 bases. The CDR3 sequence is 14 residues long. CDR1 is MDHEN, CDR2 SYDVKM, per germline. V shed 10 bases and J 3 bases; nucleotides not matched to a gene: 8. Here the CDR3 reads CATMTGGLDTEAFF. CDR3 coding DNA: TGTGCCACCATGACAGGGGGCTTGGACACTGAAGCTTTCTTT.

This clonotype was seen at least ten times. V usage is TRBV4-1 and J usage is TRBJ1-1; 9 positions agree with TRBD1. Trimming took 6 bases from V and 4 from J; bases not matched to a gene: 9. In germline, CDR1 is MGHRA, CDR2 YSYEKL. The CDR3 covers 15 residues. The CDR3 nucleotides read TGCGCCAGCAGGGGACAGGGCCCTCTCACCACTGAAGCTTTCTTT. This sequence encodes CASRGQGPLTTEAFF.

Comments on this clonotype: This sequence may be a read error, since a much larger clone differs from it by one base. This chain uses TRBV28 with TRBJ2-3, with 7 bases fitting TRBD1. From germline, CDR1 is MDHEN and CDR2 SYDVKM. The CDR3 is 15 amino acids. J lost 0 bases, V lost 5 bases, and 5 bases had no gene match. CDR3 residues: CASSDRDRSTDTQYF. The CDR3 nucleotides are TGTGCCAGCAGTGACCGGGACAGAAGCACAGATACGCAGTATTTT.

This clonotype was detected ten times or more. The rearrangement links TRBV10-3 to TRBJ1-1; D is ambiguous. V lost 8 bases and J 0 bases, leaving 7 bases between the germline ends. CDR1 ENHRY and CDR2 SYGVKD come from the germline V gene. This CDR3 spans 12 amino acids. The CDR3 DNA follows: TGTGCCATCGGGGAATTGAACACTGAAGCTTTCTTT. It encodes CAIGELNTEAFF.

Notes on this clonotype: Germline and junction disagree at one end, which may indicate a read error. This chain connects TRBV30 to TRBJ2-2, with D unclear. Germline lookup yields CDR1 GTSNPN and CDR2 SVGIG (reference sequence). The CDR3 loop spans 14 amino acids. CDR3 in DNA: TGTGCTTGGATAACTACCGATTCCATCGGGGAGCTGTTTTTT. This gives the protein CAWITTDSIGELFF.